Listed here are 9 T cell receptor beta chains from one sample, sequenced in a study of shared clonotypes between healthy human individuals. TCRdb's copy holds only in-frame clones and misses some; the assay was immunoSEQ multiplex PCR. The table records approximately 840,000 clones, about 96% of them present only once. CD8 cells classed as naive were CD45RO-negative and positively selected for CCR7, excluding terminally differentiated effector memory CD45RA+ cells. What was sequenced was naive CD8+ T cells sorted from blood. Receptors originate from a man aged 25-45 years in good health.

The rearrangement joins TRBV7-2 to TRBJ2-7; D not certain. V lost 1 base and J 6 bases, leaving 19 bases between the germline ends. Germline V CDR1 and CDR2: SGHTA, FQGNSA. There are 16 residues in the CDR3. The CDR3 here is CASSLDTVVGWAEQYF. DNA for the CDR3: TGTGCCAGCAGCTTAGATACGGTGGTAGGATGGGCCGAGCAGTACTTC. Filled out from reference TRBV7-2 and TRBJ2-7, the complete variable domain reads GAGVSQSPSNKVTEKGKDVELRCDPISGHTALYWYRQSLGQGLEFLIYFQGNSAPDKSGLPSDRFSAERTGGSVSTLTIQRTQQEDSAVYLCASSLDTVVGWAEQYFGPGTRLTVT.

The V gene is TRBV29-1, the J gene TRBJ2-5; TRBD1 matches at 9 bases. The germline V gene encodes CDR1 SQVTM and CDR2 ANQGSEA. V shed 4 bases and J 0 bases; nucleotides not matched to a gene: 9. The CDR3 runs 16 residues. DNA for the CDR3: TGCAGCGTTGGCCAAACCGGGACAGGGCACCAAGAGACCCAGTACTTC. Its protein is CSVGQTGTGHQETQYF.

The J gene is TRBJ2-3, the V gene TRBV5-4; 9 nucleotides line up with TRBD1. CDR3 size: 17 residues. Germline values: CDR1 SGHNT, CDR2 YYREEE (reference sequence). Trimming took 4 bases from V and 5 from J; bases not matched to a gene: 14. Here the CDR3 DNA reads TGTGCCAGCAGCCAAATACCCCGGGACAGGGAAAAAGATACGCAGTATTTT. It encodes CASSQIPRDREKDTQYF.

This chain connects TRBV10-1 to TRBJ2-1; possible D gene TRBD2, 6 bases. V was trimmed by 0 bases and J by 5 bases, leaving 20 bases between them. Germline V CDR1 and CDR2: WNHNN, SYGVQD (reference sequence). The CDR3 is 18 residues long. This CDR3 is CASSESWGVTQRDNEQFF. The CDR3 DNA is TGCGCCAGCAGTGAGTCCTGGGGGGTCACCCAAAGGGACAATGAGCAGTTCTTC.

V and J are TRBV29-1 and TRBJ2-5; D not certain. This CDR3 region has 13 residues. Germline lookup yields CDR1 SQVTM and CDR2 ANQGSEA. V lost 4 bases to trimming and J lost 5 bases, with 14 bases between them. The CDR3 nucleotides are TGCAGCGTTGTTCCCACAACACCCGAGACCCAGTACTTC. As protein: CSVVPTTPETQYF.

This clone occurred once. The chain employs TRBV19 and TRBJ1-5; perhaps TRBD1 as D (6 bases). Trimming cost V 0 bases and J 3 bases, with 9 bases left between them. The CDR3 is 15 residues long. Germline assignment: CDR1 LNHDA and CDR2 SQIVND (reference sequence). The CDR3 nucleotides read TGTGCCAGTAGTATAGACAGGGGTTACAATCAGCCCCAGCATTTT. It yields the protein CASSIDRGYNQPQHF.

CDR3 in DNA: TGTGCCAGTAGTAACGAGGGACGGGAGACCCAGTACTTC. It yields the protein CASSNEGRETQYF. This chain joins TRBV19 and TRBJ2-5; D may correspond to TRBD1 or TRBD2 (5 bases each). V lost 4 bases and J 5 bases, leaving 11 bases between the germline ends. This CDR3 is built from 13 residues. The V gene's germline CDR1 is LNHDA and CDR2 SQIVND (reference sequence).

V is TRBV14 and J is TRBJ2-3, with D unresolved. The germline CDR1 and CDR2 sequences are SGHDN and FVKESK. V shed 4 bases and J shed 4 bases, with 9 bases lying between them. This CDR3 spans 13 amino acids. CDR3: CASSLKSSDTQYF. Written as DNA, the CDR3 is TGTGCCAGCAGCCTTAAAAGCTCAGATACGCAGTATTTT.

The V call is TRBV30, the J call TRBJ2-1, with 7 bases identical to TRBD2. The CDR3 loop spans 14 amino acids. The V and J ends lost 4 bases and 6 bases, in that order; junction bases with no gene match: 9. Germline CDR1 reads GTSNPN; CDR2 reads SVGIG (reference sequence). The DNA for the CDR3 is TGTGCCTGGACTGCTGGGAGGGCCGCCAATGAGCAGTTCTTC. Translated, it gives CAWTAGRAANEQFF.